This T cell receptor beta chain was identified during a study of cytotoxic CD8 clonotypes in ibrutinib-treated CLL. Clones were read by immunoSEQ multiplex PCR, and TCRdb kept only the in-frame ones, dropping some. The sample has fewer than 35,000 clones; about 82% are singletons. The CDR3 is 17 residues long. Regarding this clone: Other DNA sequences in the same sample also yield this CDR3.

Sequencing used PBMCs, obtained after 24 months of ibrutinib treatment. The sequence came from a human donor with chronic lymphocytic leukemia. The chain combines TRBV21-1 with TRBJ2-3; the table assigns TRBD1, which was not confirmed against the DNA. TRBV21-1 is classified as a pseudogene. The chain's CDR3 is CASSKARPRVSTDTQYF. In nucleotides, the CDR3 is TGTGCCAGCAGCAAAGCCCGCCCCAGGGTTAGCACAGATACGCAGTATTTT.